Included here is one T cell receptor (beta chain) sequence, with context. These data belong to a study of control samples from healthy donors and cancer patients. Germline CDR1 and CDR2: SSHAT and FNYEAQ (reference sequence). Trimming pared 1 base from V and 10 bases from J, leaving 8 bases between. This CDR3 is built from 13 residues. Here immunoSEQ multiplex PCR was the method, and the copy in TCRdb shows in-frame clones only, minus some. This table holds 150,000 to 200,000 clones, around 96% found once. This chain connects TRBV7-7 to TRBJ1-6, with unresolved D. The sample was blood. The sequence was obtained from a woman aged 40 to 50 in good health. CDR3 sequence reads: CASSLGSGSPLHF. In DNA, the CDR3 is TGTGCCAGCAGCTTAGGGAGTGGGTCACCCCTCCACTTT.